This TCR beta chain is drawn from a study of blood T cell repertoires in COVID-19. As for the study in general: Donors in the United States, Italy and Spain gave samples during acute or convalescent COVID-19. PBMCs, B-cell-depleted T cells, or T cells were the source of the cDNA or gDNA that made up the material.

Authors' analysis steps: Amplification of reference gene primers provided the estimated nucleated cell counts. Here immunoSEQ multiplex PCR was the method, and the copy in TCRdb shows in-frame clones only, minus some. From that table come the V and J calls and clone size; the DNA was used to work out D and trimming. The sample yields 55,000 or so clones, around 87% seen once. The specimen was peripheral blood. The sequence was obtained from a man aged 60 to 69 with active or convalescent COVID-19.

CDR3 DNA sequence: TGTGCCAGCAGTCTCCGGGACAGTAACAATGAGCAGTTCTTC. It codes for CASSLRDSNNEQFF. The V call is TRBV6-6, the J call TRBJ2-1; 7 bases line up with TRBD1. The CDR3 loop spans 14 amino acids. V lost 5 bases and J lost 5; bases outside the gene matches: 6. Germline V gene lookup returns CDR1 MNHNY and CDR2 SVGAGI (reference sequence).